Sequencing of this TCR beta chain was carried out in a study of metastatic and nonmetastatic thyroid tumors. General observations from the study: Malignant tumors reportedly showed significantly higher TCR beta diversity than benign nodules in both blood and tumor.

Until they underwent thyroid surgery, no patient had received any treatment. Trimming took off 5 bases at V and 8 bases at J, with 17 bases between the two ends. Germline V gives CDR1 MRHNA, CDR2 SNTAGT. The CDR3 is made up of 14 amino acids. TCRdb reprocessed the PCR reads using MiXCR. The table shows approximately 15,000 clones, with roughly a third occurring only once. Within the sample, this clone is medium-sized (0.01 to 0.1%). Its cognate antigen is unknown. Sequencing was performed on tumor tissue. The chain is built from TRBV6-4 and TRBJ2-3; D is unresolved. The TCR comes from a male donor with papillary thyroid cancer or a benign thyroid nodule (not recorded which). Some clones in this sample may be carry-over from other donors' samples. CDR3 loop: CASSPGVEAFTQYF. CDR3 DNA sequence: TGTGCCAGCAGTCCCGGAGTCGAGGCGTTTACGCAGTATTTT.